This T cell receptor (beta chain) was recovered during a study of T cell repertoires in cytomegalovirus infection. Overall study findings and caveats: CMV-specific HLA-C-restricted TCR beta clonotypes dominated the ex vivo response.

TCRdb ran MiXCR on the reads and lists one entry per CDR3 protein. This sample carries roughly 730,000 distinct CDR3 sequences, roughly 36% of them seen once, and the ten largest clones take 15% to 20%. This clonotype came up a few times. Antigen unknown. Germline V lookup: CDR1 MGHRA, CDR2 YSYEKL. The germline V and J ends were trimmed by 1 base and 1 base, with 16 bases remaining between them. The CDR3 spans 17 residues. This material consisted of cultured PBMCs, taken from culture after CMV antigen stimulation. The sequence derives from a human donor in good health (CMV status not recorded). Some clones in this sample may be carry-over from other donors' samples. This sequence joins TRBV4-1 and TRBJ2-5; D is perhaps TRBD1 or TRBD2 (6 bases each). The CDR3 sequence is CASSQVSLGGPQETQYF. CDR3 bases: TGCGCCAGCAGCCAAGTCTCGTTAGGGGGGCCCCAAGAGACCCAGTACTTC.